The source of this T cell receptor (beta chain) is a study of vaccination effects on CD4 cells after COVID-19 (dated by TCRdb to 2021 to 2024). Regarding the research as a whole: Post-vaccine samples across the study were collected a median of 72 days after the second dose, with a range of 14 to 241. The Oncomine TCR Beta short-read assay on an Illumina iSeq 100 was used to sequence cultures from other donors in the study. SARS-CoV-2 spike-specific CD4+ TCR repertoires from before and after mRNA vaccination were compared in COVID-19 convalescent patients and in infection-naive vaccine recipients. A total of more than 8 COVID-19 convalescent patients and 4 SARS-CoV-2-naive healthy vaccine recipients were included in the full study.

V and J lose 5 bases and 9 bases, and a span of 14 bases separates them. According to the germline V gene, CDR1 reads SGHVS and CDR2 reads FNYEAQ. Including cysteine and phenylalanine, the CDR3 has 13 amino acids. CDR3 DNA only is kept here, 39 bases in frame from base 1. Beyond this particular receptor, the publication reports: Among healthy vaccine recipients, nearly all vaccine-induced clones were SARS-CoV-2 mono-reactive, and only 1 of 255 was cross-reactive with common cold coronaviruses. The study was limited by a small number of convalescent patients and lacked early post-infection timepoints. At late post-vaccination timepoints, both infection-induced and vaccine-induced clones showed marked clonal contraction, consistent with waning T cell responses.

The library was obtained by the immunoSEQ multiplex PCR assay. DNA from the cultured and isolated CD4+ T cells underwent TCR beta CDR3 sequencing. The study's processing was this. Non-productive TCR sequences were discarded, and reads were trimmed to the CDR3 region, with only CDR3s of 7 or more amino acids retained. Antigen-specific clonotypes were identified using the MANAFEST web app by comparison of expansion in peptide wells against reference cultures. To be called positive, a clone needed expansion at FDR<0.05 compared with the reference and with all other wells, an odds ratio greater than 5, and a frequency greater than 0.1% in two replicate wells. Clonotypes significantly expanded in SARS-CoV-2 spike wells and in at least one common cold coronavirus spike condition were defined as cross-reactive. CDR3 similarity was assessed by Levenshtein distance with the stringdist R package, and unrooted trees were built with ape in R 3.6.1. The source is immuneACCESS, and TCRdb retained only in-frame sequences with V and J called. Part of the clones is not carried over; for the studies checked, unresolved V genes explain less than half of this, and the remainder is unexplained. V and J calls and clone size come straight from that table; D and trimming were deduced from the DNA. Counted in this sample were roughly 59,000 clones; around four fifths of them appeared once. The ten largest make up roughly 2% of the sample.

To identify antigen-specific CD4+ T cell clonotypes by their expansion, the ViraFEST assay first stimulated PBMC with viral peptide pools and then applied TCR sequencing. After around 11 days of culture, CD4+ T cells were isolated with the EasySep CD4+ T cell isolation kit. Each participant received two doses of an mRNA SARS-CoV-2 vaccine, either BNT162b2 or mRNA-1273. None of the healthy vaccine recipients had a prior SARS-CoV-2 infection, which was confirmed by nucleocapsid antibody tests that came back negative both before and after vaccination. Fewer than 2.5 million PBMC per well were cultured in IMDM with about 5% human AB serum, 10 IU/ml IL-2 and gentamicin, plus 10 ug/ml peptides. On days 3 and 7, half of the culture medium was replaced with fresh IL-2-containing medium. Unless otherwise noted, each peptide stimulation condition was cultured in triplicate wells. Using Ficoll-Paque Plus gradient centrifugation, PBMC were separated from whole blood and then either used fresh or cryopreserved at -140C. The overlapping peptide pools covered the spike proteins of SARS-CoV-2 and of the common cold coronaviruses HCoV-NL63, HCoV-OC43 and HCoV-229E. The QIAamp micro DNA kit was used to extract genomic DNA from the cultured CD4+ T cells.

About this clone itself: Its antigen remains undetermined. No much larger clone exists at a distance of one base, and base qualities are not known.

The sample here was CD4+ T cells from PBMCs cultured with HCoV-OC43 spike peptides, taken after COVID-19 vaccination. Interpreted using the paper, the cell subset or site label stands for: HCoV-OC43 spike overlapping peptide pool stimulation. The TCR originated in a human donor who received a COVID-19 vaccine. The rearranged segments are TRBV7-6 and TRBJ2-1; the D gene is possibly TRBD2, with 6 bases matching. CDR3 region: CASSPGVGVEQFF. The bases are TGTGCCAGCAGCCCGGGGGTAGGGGTTGAGCAGTTCTTC.